The rows below give T cell receptor beta chains drawn from one sample of a study of cytomegalovirus exposure and HLA in healthy donors. The table came from immunoSEQ multiplex PCR; TCRdb's copy has only in-frame clones and leaves some out. The table includes over 110,000 clones, 75% to 85% detected once. The sample taken for sequencing was PBMCs. The receptors shown here come from a woman in her thirties or forties in good health and CMV-seropositive. The CDR3 runs from the conserved cysteine through the conserved F or W. The D gene is left open where the match is weak. Not all rows give a size; the values are once, few, many and, for expanded clones, a class.

>few|TRBJ2-1|TRBV27|TRBD1
CASSLIGGWTGLTYNEQFF
TGTGCCAGCAGTTTAATCGGCGGATGGACAGGTTTAACCTACAATGAGCAGTTCTTC
>.|TRBJ2-3|TRBV5-6|TRBD2
CASSSSGGTDTQYF
TGTGCCAGCAGCTCTAGCGGCGGCACAGATACGCAGTATTTT
>.|TRBJ2-5|TRBV11-1|.
CASSLRGTRQETQYF
TGTGCCAGCAGCTTAAGGGGGACAAGACAAGAGACCCAGTACTTC
>.|TRBJ1-1|TRBV20-1|.
CSAADTGEAFF
TGCAGTGCTGCTGACACGGGGGAAGCTTTCTTT
>.|TRBJ1-2|TRBV2|TRBD1
CASSVGQGFGGYTF
TGTGCCAGCAGTGTCGGACAGGGATTTGGTGGCTACACCTTC
>.|TRBJ2-7|TRBV2|.
CASSVPLSYEQYF
TGTGCCAGCAGTGTTCCCCTGTCCTACGAGCAGTACTTC
>.|TRBJ2-7|TRBV29-1|TRBD2
CSVEGRGAGALEQYF
TGCAGCGTTGAAGGCCGCGGGGCGGGAGCCCTCGAGCAGTACTTC
>.|TRBJ2-1|TRBV5-1|TRBD2
CASSPGLAGTYNEQFF
TGCGCCAGCAGCCCCGGACTAGCGGGAACCTACAATGAGCAGTTCTTC
>few|TRBJ2-7|TRBV7-2|TRBD2
CASSPLYRTSGSSYEQYF
TGTGCCAGCAGCCCCCTCTACCGGACTAGCGGGAGCTCCTACGAGCAGTACTTC
>.|TRBJ2-1|TRBV5-1|TRBD1
CASSLDGQGAYNEQFF
TGCGCCAGCAGCTTAGACGGGCAGGGGGCCTACAATGAGCAGTTCTTC
>.|TRBJ2-3|TRBV11-2|TRBD2
CASSSDPASGGTQYF
TGTGCCAGCAGCTCTGACCCGGCTTCGGGGGGTACGCAGTATTTT
>once|TRBJ2-7|TRBV23-1|TRBD1
CASSPGEGQFHYEQYF
TGCGCCAGCAGTCCTGGTGAGGGACAGTTCCACTACGAGCAGTACTTC
>.|TRBJ2-1|TRBV27|TRBD2
CASSFNGLRGGEGWEQFF
TGTGCCAGCAGTTTTAACGGGCTCCGGGGGGGGGAAGGCTGGGAGCAGTTCTTC
>.|TRBJ2-7|TRBV5-1|TRBD2
CASSLVAGGPGAKFSYEQYF
TGCGCCAGCAGCTTGGTTGCGGGAGGGCCGGGTGCGAAATTCTCCTACGAGCAGTACTTC
>.|TRBJ2-3|TRBV13|TRBD2
CASSLRLAGSTDTQYF
TGTGCCAGCAGCTTAAGACTAGCTGGAAGCACAGATACGCAGTATTTT
>few|TRBJ2-3|TRBV5-1|TRBD2
CASSLASGTRTDTQYF
TGCGCCAGCAGCTTGGCCAGCGGGACGAGAACAGATACGCAGTATTTT
>.|TRBJ2-3|TRBV5-1|TRBD1
CASSRGQGGDTQYF
TGCGCCAGCAGCAGGGGACAGGGAGGAGATACGCAGTATTTT
>.|TRBJ2-5|TRBV28|.
CASSDPSTRPQETQYF
TGTGCCAGCAGTGATCCCTCGACACGTCCCCAAGAGACCCAGTACTTC
>few|TRBJ2-2|TRBV6-5|.
CASSLSGNTGELFF
TGTGCCAGCAGCCTTAGCGGTAACACCGGGGAGCTGTTTTTT
>once|TRBJ2-3|TRBV11-3|TRBD1
CASSLEGQGITDTQYF
TGTGCCAGCAGCTTAGAAGGACAGGGAATCACAGATACGCAGTATTTT
>.|TRBJ2-7|TRBV11-1|.
CASSGRRRDEQYF
TGTGCCAGCAGCGGCCGGAGGAGGGACGAGCAGTACTTC
>few|TRBJ2-6|TRBV7-8|.
CASSPQTGANVLTF
TGTGCCAGCAGCCCCCAAACTGGGGCCAACGTCCTGACTTTC
>.|TRBJ2-2|TRBV7-9|.
CASSPRPRELFF
TGTGCCAGCAGCCCTAGACCCCGGGAGCTGTTTTTT
>.|TRBJ2-7|TRBV6-1|.
CASSEMGLFSGEQYF
TGTGCCAGCAGTGAAATGGGCCTTTTCAGTGGGGAGCAGTACTTC
>.|TRBJ1-3|TRBV21-1|.
CASSKLPGQGFENTIYF
TGTGCCAGCAGCAAACTCCCGGGACAGGGCTTTGAAAACACCATATATTTT
>.|TRBJ1-1|TRBV18|.
CASSPEGGLTEAFF
TGTGCCAGCTCACCTGAGGGGGGGTTAACTGAAGCTTTCTTT
>.|TRBJ2-5|TRBV15|.
CATSRGGWEQYF
TGTGCCACCAGCAGAGGTGGTTGGGAGCAGTACTTC
>few|TRBJ2-6|TRBV28|.
CASSLTNSGANVLTF
TGTGCCAGCAGCCTTACAAACTCTGGGGCCAACGTCCTGACTTTC
>.|TRBJ2-7|TRBV27|.
CASSLLGGYEQYF
TGTGCCAGCAGTTTGCTGGGGGGCTACGAGCAGTACTTC
>.|TRBJ2-7|TRBV11-2|TRBD1
CASSLVTGSYEQYF
TGTGCCAGCAGCTTAGTGACAGGGTCCTACGAGCAGTACTTC
>.|TRBJ2-1|TRBV5-1|.
CASSLQSSSYNEQFF
TGCGCCAGCAGCCTGCAATCGAGCTCCTACAATGAGCAGTTCTTC
>few|TRBJ2-7|TRBV5-1|TRBD2
CASSLVAGPLAGGDEQYF
TGCGCCAGCAGCTTGGTGGCCGGCCCTCTAGCGGGAGGCGACGAGCAGTACTTC
>.|TRBJ2-7|TRBV27|TRBD1
CASGRDRVYEQYF
TGTGCCAGCGGCCGGGACAGGGTCTACGAGCAGTACTTC
>.|TRBJ2-1|TRBV6-6|.
CATSPGLEQFF
TGTGCCACCTCCCCGGGACTTGAGCAGTTCTTC
>.|TRBJ2-3|TRBV2|TRBD2
CASSEGLAGEMDTQYF
TGTGCCAGCAGTGAAGGACTAGCGGGAGAAATGGATACGCAGTATTTT
>.|TRBJ2-6|TRBV5-1|TRBD2
CASSWGSRLAGASGANVLTF
TGCGCCAGCAGCTGGGGTTCACGACTAGCGGGAGCGTCTGGGGCCAACGTCCTGACTTTC
>.|TRBJ1-2|TRBV4-1|.
CASSRLDSGYGYTF
TGCGCCAGCAGCCGTTTAGATAGTGGCTATGGCTACACCTTC
>once|TRBJ2-7|TRBV4-1|TRBD2
CASSQDGAGELEQYF
TGCGCCAGCAGCCAAGATGGAGCGGGAGAGCTCGAGCAGTACTTC
>.|TRBJ2-7|TRBV9|.
CASISHQGTIPYEQYF
TGTGCCAGCATCTCACACCAGGGCACGATTCCTTACGAGCAGTACTTC
>.|TRBJ2-2|TRBV6-6|.
CASSYPGENTGELFF
TGTGCCAGCAGTTACCCCGGGGAGAACACCGGGGAGCTGTTTTTT
>.|TRBJ2-7|TRBV5-1|TRBD2
CASSLLAGGSSYEQYF
TGCGCCAGCAGCTTGCTAGCGGGAGGGAGCTCCTACGAGCAGTACTTC
>.|TRBJ1-6|TRBV5-1|.
CASSRGNSPLHF
TGCGCCAGCAGCCGGGGGAATTCACCCCTCCACTTT
>.|TRBJ2-7|TRBV27|TRBD2
CASSPRTSGRAVAYEQYF
TGTGCCAGCAGCCCACGGACTAGCGGGAGGGCGGTCGCCTACGAGCAGTACTTC
>.|TRBJ2-2|TRBV2|.
CASSEALATGELFF
TGTGCCAGCAGTGAAGCGCTAGCCACCGGGGAGCTGTTTTTT
>.|TRBJ2-2|TRBV19|TRBD1
CASSRRGGQGTGELFF
TGTGCCAGTAGTCGGCGCGGGGGACAGGGAACCGGGGAGCTGTTTTTT
>.|TRBJ2-2|TRBV5-1|TRBD2
CASSRLAGESGELFF
TGCGCCAGCAGCCGACTAGCGGGAGAATCCGGGGAGCTGTTTTTT
>.|TRBJ2-7|TRBV5-1|TRBD1
CASSLAGTGYEQYF
TGCGCCAGCAGCTTGGCCGGGACAGGGTACGAGCAGTACTTC
>.|TRBJ2-1|TRBV5-4|TRBD2
CASSGRAGFDEQFF
TGTGCCAGCAGCGGGAGGGCCGGATTCGATGAGCAGTTCTTC
>.|TRBJ2-3|TRBV5-4|.
CASSPAEGFITDTQYF
TGTGCCAGCTCACCCGCGGAGGGGTTTATCACAGATACGCAGTATTTT
>.|TRBJ2-5|TRBV6-1|TRBD1
CASSERGGVETQYF
TGTGCCAGCAGTGAAAGAGGGGGCGTCGAGACCCAGTACTTC
>.|TRBJ2-6|TRBV5-1|TRBD1
CASSLAPGGSGANVLTF
TGCGCCAGCAGCTTGGCGCCAGGGGGCTCTGGGGCCAACGTCCTGACTTTC
>.|TRBJ2-5|TRBV4-1|.
CASSQGGMAVSKETQYF
TGCGCCAGCAGCCAGGGAGGAATGGCAGTGAGTAAAGAGACCCAGTACTTC
>.|TRBJ2-7|TRBV27|.
CASRQHPILLGGARAYEQYF
TGTGCCAGCAGGCAACACCCAATTTTGTTAGGGGGGGCGCGGGCCTACGAGCAGTACTTC
>.|TRBJ1-3|TRBV5-1|TRBD1
CASSTQGQGRGNTIYF
TGCGCCAGCAGTACTCAAGGACAGGGTCGAGGAAACACCATATATTTT